One TCR beta chain is described in this entry. Its antigen is unidentified. Germline CDR1 and CDR2: KGHDR and SFDVKD. The CDR3 loop spans 14 amino acids. The sample belongs to a study of breast tumors, draining lymph nodes, adjacent tissues. The lymph nodes were axillary draining lymph nodes from breast cancer patients. TCRdb reprocessed the multiplex PCR reads with MiXCR, giving one entry per CDR3 protein. This sample has 180,000 or so distinct CDR3 sequences, with approximately 31% found just once. Study-wide results and caveats: Data only fit, rather than demonstrated, lymph node origin of most tumor T cells. Compared with lymph nodes, tumors were less diverse; compared with nontumor tissue, more. Tumor and nontumor repertoires were significantly more similar in luminal-like than in basal-like breast cancer.

J is TRBJ2-7 and V is TRBV24-1; D possibly corresponds to TRBD1 (8 bases). This clonotype was sampled from a female donor with breast cancer. Some clones in this sample may be carry-over from other donors' samples. Sequencing input: axillary lymph node tissue. The CDR3 protein is CATKRTGRAPEQYF. CDR3 bases: TGTGCTACGAAACGGACAGGGAGGGCTCCCGAGCAGTACTTC.